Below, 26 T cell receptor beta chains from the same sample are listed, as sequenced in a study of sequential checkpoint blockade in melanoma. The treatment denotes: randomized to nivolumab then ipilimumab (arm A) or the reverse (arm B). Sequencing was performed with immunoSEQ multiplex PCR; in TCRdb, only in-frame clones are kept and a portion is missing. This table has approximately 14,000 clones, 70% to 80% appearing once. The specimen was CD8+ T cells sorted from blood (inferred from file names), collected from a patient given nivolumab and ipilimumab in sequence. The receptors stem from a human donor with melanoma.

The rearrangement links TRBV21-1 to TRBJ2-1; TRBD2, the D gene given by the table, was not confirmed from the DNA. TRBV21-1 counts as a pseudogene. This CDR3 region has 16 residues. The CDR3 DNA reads TGTGCCAGCAGCAAAGCTAGCGGGGGGCTCTACAATGAGCAGTTCTTC. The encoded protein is CASSKASGGLYNEQFF.

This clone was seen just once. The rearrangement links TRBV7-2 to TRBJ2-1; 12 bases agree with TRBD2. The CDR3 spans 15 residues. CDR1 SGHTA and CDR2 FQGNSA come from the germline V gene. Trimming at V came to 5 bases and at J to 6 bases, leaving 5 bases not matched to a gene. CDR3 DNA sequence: TGTGCCAGCAGCCGGACTAGCGGGAAAGTCAATGAGCAGTTCTTC. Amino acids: CASSRTSGKVNEQFF.

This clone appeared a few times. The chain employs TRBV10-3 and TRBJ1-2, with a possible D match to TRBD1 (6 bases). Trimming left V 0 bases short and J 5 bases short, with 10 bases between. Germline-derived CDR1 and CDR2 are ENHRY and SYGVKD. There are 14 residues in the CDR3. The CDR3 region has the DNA TGTGCCATCAGTGAGTCGACAGGATATTATGGCTACACCTTC. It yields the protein CAISESTGYYGYTF.

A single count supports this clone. The CDR3 coding sequence is TGTGCCAGCAGCGTAGAAGGCGGCGGGGGGGCGTCCACAGATACGCAGTATTTT. Translating gives CASSVEGGGGASTDTQYF. This chain uses TRBV9 with TRBJ2-3, with TRBD2 identical over 9 bases. The CDR3 is 18 amino acids. The V and J ends lost 0 bases and 2 bases, in that order; junction bases with no gene match: 10. CDR1 and CDR2 (germline): SGDLS, YYNGEE.

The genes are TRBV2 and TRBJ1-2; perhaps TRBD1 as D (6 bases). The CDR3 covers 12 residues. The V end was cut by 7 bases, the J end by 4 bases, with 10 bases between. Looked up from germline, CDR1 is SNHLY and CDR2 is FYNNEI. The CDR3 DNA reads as TGTGCCAGCACCGACAGGACCTATGGCTACACCTTC. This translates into CASTDRTYGYTF.

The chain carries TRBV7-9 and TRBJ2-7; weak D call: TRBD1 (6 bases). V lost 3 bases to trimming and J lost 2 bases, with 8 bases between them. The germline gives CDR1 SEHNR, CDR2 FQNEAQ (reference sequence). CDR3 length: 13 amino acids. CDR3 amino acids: CASSLAGAYEQYF. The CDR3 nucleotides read TGTGCCAGCAGCTTGGCAGGGGCCTACGAGCAGTACTTC.

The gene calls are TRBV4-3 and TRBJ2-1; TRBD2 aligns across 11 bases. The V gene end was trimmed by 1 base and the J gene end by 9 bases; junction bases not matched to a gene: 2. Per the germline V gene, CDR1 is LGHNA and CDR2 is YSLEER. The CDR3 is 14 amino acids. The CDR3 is CASSQGTSGFEQFF. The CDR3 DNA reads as TGCGCCAGCAGCCAAGGGACTAGCGGGTTTGAGCAGTTCTTC.

CDR3 in amino acids: CASSPLILVEGSEQYF. CDR3 bases: TGCGCCAGCAGCCCGTTAATCCTGGTTGAGGGATCCGAGCAGTACTTC. The chain employs TRBV4-1 and TRBJ2-7; perhaps TRBD2 as D (5 bases). The germline CDR1 and CDR2 sequences are MGHRA and YSYEKL. The CDR3 extends over 16 amino acids. V was shortened by 4 bases and J by 6 bases, with 22 bases between the two germline ends.

For the CDR3, the DNA is TGTGCCAGCAGCTTAGTGTCGGGTTTCCCTGAGCAGTTCTTC. Translation gives CASSLVSGFPEQFF. V gene TRBV7-9 combines with J gene TRBJ2-1; no clear D. Germline V gene sequence: CDR1 SEHNR, CDR2 FQNEAQ (reference sequence). V gave up 1 base and J gave up 9 bases, with 13 bases separating them. The CDR3 has 14 amino acids.

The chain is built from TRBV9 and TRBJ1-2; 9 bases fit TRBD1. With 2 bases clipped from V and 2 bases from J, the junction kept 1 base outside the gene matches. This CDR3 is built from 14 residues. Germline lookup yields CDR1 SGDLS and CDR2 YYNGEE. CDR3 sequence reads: CASSVTGGNYGYTF. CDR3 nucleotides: TGTGCCAGCAGCGTTACAGGGGGCAACTATGGCTACACCTTC.

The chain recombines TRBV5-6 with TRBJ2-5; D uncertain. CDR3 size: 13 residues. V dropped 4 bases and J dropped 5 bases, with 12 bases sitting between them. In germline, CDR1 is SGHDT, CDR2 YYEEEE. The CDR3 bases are TGTGCCAGCAGCCCCGCGAACCGGGAGACCCAGTACTTC. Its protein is CASSPANRETQYF.

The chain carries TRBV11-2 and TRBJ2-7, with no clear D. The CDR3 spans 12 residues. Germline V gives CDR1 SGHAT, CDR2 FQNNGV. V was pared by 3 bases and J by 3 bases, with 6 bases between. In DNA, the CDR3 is TGTGCCAGCAGCTTTCGGAGCTACGAGCAGTACTTC. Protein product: CASSFRSYEQYF.

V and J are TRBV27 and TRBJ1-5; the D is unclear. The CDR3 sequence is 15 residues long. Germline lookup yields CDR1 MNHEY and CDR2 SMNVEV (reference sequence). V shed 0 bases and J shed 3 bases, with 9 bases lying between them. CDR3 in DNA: TGTGCCAGCAGTTTATCAGGAGGGATCAATCAGCCCCAGCATTTT. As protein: CASSLSGGINQPQHF.

The DNA for the CDR3 is TGTCCTCAGGGAGGGGAGGCTTTCTTT. It yields the protein CPQGGEAFF. The chain recombines TRBV6-5 with TRBJ1-1; maybe TRBD1 (5 bases). CDR1 is MNHEY and CDR2 is SVGAGI in the germline V gene. The CDR3 length is 9 residues.

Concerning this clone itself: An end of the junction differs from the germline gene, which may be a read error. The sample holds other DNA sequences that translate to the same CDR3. CDR3 sequence reads: CASSVGGVSSYNSPLHF. The DNA for the CDR3 is TGTGCCAGCAGCGTGGGGGGGGTCAGCTCCTATAATTCACCTCTCCACTTT. The chain employs TRBV6-8 and TRBJ1-6, with a weak D call TRBD1 (5 bases). Germline values: CDR1 MNHGY, CDR2 SAAAGT. The CDR3 consists of 17 residues.

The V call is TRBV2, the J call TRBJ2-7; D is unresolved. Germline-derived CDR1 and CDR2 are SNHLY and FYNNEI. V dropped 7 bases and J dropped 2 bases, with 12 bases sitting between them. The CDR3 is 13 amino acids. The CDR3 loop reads CASNGLLAYEQYF. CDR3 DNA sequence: TGTGCCAGCAACGGTCTCCTAGCCTACGAGCAGTACTTC.

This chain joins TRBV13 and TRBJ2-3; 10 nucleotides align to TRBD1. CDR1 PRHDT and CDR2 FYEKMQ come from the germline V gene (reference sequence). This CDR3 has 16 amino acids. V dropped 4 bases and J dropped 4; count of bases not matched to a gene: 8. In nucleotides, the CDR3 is TGTGCCAGCAGCTCCCCGGGACAGGGGATATCAGATACGCAGTATTTT. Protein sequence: CASSSPGQGISDTQYF.

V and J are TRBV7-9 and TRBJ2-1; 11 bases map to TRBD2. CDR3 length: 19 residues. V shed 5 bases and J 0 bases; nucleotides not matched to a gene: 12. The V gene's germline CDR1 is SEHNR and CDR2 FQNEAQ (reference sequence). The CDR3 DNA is TGTGCCAGCAGCGGGACCGGGACTAGCGGTATCTTCTCCTACAATGAGCAGTTCTTC. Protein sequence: CASSGTGTSGIFSYNEQFF. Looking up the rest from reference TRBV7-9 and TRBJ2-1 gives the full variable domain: DTGVSQNPRHKITKRGQNVTFRCDPISEHNRLYWYRQTLGQGPEFLTYFQNEAQLEKSRLLSDRFSAERPKGSFSTLEIQRTEQGDSAMYLCASSGTGTSGIFSYNEQFFGPGTRLTVL.

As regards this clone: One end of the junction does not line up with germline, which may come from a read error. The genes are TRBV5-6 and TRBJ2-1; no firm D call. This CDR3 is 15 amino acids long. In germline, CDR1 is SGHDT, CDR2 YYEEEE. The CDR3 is CAGSLAASSYNEQFF. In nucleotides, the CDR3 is TGTGCCGGCAGCTTGGCAGCGAGCTCCTACAATGAGCAGTTCTTC.

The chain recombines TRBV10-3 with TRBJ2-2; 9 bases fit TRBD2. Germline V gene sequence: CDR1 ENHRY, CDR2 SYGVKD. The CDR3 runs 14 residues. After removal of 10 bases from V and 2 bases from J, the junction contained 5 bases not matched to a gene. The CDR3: CATRTSDNTGELFF. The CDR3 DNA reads TGTGCCACCCGGACTAGCGATAACACCGGGGAGCTGTTTTTT.

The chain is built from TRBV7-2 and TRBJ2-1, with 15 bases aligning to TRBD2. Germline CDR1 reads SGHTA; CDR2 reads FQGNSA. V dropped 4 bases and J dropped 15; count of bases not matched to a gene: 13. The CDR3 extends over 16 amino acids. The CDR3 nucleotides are TGTGCCAGCAGCTCCACCCTGGGGACTAGCGGGGGGCTTCGGTTCTTC. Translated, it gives CASSSTLGTSGGLRFF.

CDR3 residues: CAWSEQENTIYF. CDR3 bases: TGTGCCTGGAGTGAACAGGAAAACACCATATATTTT. The J gene is TRBJ1-3, the V gene TRBV30; the D gene is possibly TRBD1 (5 bases). V lost 1 base to trimming and J lost 6 bases, with 7 bases between them. This CDR3 is 12 amino acids long. Germline CDR1 and CDR2: GTSNPN and SVGIG (reference sequence). Combining the CDR3 with reference TRBV30 and TRBJ1-3 gives the whole variable domain SQTIHQWPATLVQPVGSPLSLECTVEGTSNPNLYWYRQAAGRGLQLLFYSVGIGQISSEVPQNLSASRPQDRQFILSSKKLLLSDSGFYLCAWSEQENTIYFGEGSWLTVV.

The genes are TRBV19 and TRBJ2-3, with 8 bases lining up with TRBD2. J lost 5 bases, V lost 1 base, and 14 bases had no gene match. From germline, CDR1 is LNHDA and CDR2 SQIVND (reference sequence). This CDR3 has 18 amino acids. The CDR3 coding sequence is TGTGCCAGTAGTATAGCCCGCGGTTCAGCGGGAGACAAAGATACGCAGTATTTT. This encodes CASSIARGSAGDKDTQYF.

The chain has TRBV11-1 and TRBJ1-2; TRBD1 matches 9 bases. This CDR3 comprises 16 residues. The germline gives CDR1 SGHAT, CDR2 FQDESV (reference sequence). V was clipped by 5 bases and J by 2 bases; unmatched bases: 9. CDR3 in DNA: TGTGCCAGCAGCCTATCCGGGACAGGGAAAAACTATGGCTACACCTTC. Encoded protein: CASSLSGTGKNYGYTF.

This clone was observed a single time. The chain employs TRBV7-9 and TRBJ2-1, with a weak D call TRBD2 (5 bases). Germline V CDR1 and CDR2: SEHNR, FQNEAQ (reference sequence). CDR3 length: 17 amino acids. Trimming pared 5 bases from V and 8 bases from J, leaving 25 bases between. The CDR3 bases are TGTGCCAGCAGCCCCAGAGGAGCGGTCCTCAATCGCGATGAGCAGTTCTTC. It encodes CASSPRGAVLNRDEQFF.

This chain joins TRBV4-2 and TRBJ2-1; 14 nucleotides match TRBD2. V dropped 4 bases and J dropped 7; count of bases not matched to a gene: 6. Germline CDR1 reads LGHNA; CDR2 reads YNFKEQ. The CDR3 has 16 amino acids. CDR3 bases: TGTGCCAGCAGCCCGCCGGGACTAGCGGGAGTAAATGAGCAGTTCTTC. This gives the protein CASSPPGLAGVNEQFF.